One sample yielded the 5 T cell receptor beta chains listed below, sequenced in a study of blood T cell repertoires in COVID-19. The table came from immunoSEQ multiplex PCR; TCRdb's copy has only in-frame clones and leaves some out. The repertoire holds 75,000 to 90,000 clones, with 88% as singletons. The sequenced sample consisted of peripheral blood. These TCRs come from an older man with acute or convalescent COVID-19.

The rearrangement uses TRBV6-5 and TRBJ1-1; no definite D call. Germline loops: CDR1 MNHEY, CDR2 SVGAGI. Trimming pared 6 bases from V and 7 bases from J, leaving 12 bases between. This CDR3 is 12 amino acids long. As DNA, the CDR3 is TGTGCCAGCAGCTCAAACGCCTATGAAGCTTTCTTT. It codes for CASSSNAYEAFF.

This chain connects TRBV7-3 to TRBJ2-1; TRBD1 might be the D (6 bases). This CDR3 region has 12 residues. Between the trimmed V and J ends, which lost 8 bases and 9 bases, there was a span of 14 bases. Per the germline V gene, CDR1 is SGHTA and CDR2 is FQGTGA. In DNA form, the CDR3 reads TGTGCCAGCGCCCCCCAAGGGGGTGAGCAGTTCTTC. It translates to CASAPQGGEQFF.

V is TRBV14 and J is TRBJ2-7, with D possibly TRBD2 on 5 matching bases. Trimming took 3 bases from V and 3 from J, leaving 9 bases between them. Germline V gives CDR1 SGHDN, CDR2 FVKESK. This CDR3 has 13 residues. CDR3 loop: CASSQTTDYEQYF. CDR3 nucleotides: TGTGCCAGCAGCCAGACTACAGACTACGAGCAGTACTTC.

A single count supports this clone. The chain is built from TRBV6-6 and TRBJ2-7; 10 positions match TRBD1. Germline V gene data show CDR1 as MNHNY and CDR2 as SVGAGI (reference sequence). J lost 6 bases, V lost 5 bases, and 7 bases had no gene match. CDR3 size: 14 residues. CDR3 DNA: TGTGCCAGCAGTGACAGGGGGCGAGAGGGCGAGCAGTACTTC. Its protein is CASSDRGREGEQYF.

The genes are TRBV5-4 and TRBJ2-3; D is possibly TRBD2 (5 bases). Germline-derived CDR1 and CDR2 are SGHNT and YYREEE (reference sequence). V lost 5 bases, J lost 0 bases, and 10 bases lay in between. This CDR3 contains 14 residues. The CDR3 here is CASSSSFSTDTQYF. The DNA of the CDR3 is TGTGCCAGCAGTTCTAGCTTTAGCACAGATACGCAGTATTTT. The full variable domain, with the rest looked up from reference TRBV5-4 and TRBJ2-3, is ETGVTQSPTHLIKTRGQQVTLRCSSQSGHNTVSWYQQALGQGPQFIFQYYREEENGRGNFPPRFSGLQFPNYSSELNVNALELDDSALYLCASSSSFSTDTQYFGPGTRLTVL.